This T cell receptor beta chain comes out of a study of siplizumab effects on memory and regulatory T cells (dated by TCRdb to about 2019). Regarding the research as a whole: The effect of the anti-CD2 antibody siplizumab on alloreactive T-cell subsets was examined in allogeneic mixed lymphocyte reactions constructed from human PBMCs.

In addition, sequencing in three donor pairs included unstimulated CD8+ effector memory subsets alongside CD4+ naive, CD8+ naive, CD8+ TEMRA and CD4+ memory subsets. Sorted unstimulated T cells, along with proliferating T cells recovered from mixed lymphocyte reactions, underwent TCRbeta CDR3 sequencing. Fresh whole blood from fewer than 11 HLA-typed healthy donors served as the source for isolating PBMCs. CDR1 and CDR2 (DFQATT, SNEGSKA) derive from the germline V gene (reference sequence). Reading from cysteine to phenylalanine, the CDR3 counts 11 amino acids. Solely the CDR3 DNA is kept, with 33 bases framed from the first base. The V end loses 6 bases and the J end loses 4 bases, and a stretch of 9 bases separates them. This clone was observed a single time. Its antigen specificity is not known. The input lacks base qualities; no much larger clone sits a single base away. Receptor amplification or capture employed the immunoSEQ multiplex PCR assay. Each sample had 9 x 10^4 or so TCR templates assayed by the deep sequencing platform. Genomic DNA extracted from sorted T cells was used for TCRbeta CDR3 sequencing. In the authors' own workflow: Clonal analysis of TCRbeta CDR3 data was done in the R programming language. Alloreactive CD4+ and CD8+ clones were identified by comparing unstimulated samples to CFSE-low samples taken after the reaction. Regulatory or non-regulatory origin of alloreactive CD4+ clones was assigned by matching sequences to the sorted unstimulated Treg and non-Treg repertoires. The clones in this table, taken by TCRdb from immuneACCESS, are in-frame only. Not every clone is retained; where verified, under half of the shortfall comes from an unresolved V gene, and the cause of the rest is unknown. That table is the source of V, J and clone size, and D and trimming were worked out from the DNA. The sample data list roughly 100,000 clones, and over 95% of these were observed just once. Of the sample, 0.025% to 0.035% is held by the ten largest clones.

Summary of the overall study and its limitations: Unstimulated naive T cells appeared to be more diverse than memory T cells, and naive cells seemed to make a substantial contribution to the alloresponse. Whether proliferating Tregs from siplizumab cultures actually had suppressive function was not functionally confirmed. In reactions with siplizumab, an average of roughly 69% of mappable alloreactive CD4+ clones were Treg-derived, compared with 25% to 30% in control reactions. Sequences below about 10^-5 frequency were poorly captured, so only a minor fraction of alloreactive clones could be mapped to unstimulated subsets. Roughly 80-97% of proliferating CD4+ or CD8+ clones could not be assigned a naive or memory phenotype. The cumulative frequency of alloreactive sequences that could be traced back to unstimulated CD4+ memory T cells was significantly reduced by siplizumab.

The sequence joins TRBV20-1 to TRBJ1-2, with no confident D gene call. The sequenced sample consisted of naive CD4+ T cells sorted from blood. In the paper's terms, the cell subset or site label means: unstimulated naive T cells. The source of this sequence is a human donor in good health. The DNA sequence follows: TGCAGTGCCGTGAGCGGCTATGGCTACACCTTC. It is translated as CSAVSGYGYTF.